This paragraph covers one TCR beta chain sequence. Antigen: not known. This entry is derived from a study of beta chain features in type 1 diabetes. Findings of the study overall: Sequencing used cDNA, and cells with high TCR expression could therefore be over-represented. PCR may have favored shorter templates equally in patients and controls.

Expressed TCRB transcripts were sequenced after all isolated RNA was converted to cDNA. Libraries were prepared by immunoSEQ multiplex PCR; TCRdb keeps only in-frame clonotypes and omits some of them. The sample includes 810,000 or so clones, under 20% seen only once; the top ten take about 0.025%. Via CD45RO/CCR7/CD25/CD127/CD95/CD27, cells of the CD4+ naive, central memory, regulatory and stem cell-like memory subsets were sorted. Sequencing was performed on naive CD4+ T cells from blood. The sequence was collected from a woman between 18 and 29 years old in good health.

The CDR3 DNA is TGTGCCAGCATGGGACTAGTGGGGGATACGCAGTATTTT. As protein: CASMGLVGDTQYF. The V gene is TRBV2, the J gene TRBJ2-3; 8 bases match TRBD2. The germline V gene has CDR1 SNHLY and CDR2 FYNNEI. V shed 7 bases, J shed 6 bases, and the junction held 6 bases outside the gene matches. The CDR3 contains 13 residues.